The 3 T cell receptor beta chains reported below all come from one sample, sequenced in a study of shared clonotypes between healthy human individuals. Naive CD8 cells lacked CD45RO and underwent positive selection for CCR7, leaving out terminally differentiated effector memory CD45RA+ cells. Repertoires were generated with immunoSEQ multiplex PCR, while TCRdb's copy carries only in-frame clones and drops some. The sample shows around 2,000,000 clones, over 85% of them seen only once. The sample consisted of naive CD8+ T cells sorted from blood. These receptors originate from a man younger than 30 in good health.

As DNA, the CDR3 is TGCGCCAGCAGCCAAGATCGGCTAGCGGGAGATGTGGAGACCCAGTACTTC. Protein product: CASSQDRLAGDVETQYF. The chain combines TRBV4-1 with TRBJ2-5; 10 bases agree with TRBD2. Germline-derived CDR1 and CDR2 are MGHRA and YSYEKL. The CDR3 loop spans 17 amino acids. J lost 5 bases, V lost 0 bases, and 9 bases had no gene match.

Points on this clone: This specimen includes other DNA sequences encoding the same CDR3. V and J are TRBV28 and TRBJ1-5, with a possible D match to TRBD1 (5 bases). From germline, CDR1 is MDHEN and CDR2 SYDVKM. V lost 3 bases, J lost 2 bases, and 8 bases lay in between. The CDR3 runs 14 residues. CDR3 residues: CASSFRGGNQPQHF. The CDR3 bases are TGTGCCAGCAGTTTTAGGGGAGGCAATCAGCCCCAGCATTTT.

CDR3: CSVERGLAGNTIYF. CDR3 bases: TGCAGCGTTGAACGGGGGTTGGCTGGAAACACCATATATTTT. The V and J genes are TRBV29-1 and TRBJ1-3, with TRBD1 as a possible D gene (5 bases). CDR3 length: 14 residues. Deletions cut 2 bases from V and 2 bases from J, with 10 bases between. The germline gives CDR1 SQVTM, CDR2 ANQGSEA. Full variable domain (missing parts from reference TRBV29-1 and TRBJ1-3): SAVISQKPSRDICQRGTSLTIQCQVDSQVTMMFWYRQQPGQSLTLIATANQGSEATYESGFVIDKFPISRPNLTFSTLTVSNMSPEDSSIYLCSVERGLAGNTIYFGEGSWLTVV.